The T cell receptor beta chain under discussion was sequenced for a study of shared clonotypes between healthy human individuals. Overall study context: Each donor's CD4 naive and CD4 memory cells filled three plates apiece, CD8 naive two, and CD8 memory one.

The CDR3 totals 14 residues. Germline CDR1 and CDR2: LNHDA and SQIVND (reference sequence). V lost 5 bases, J lost 4 bases, and 14 bases lay in between. Every immunoSEQ plate was one replicate of a subset's evenly spread DNA. Per the study methods: ImmunoSEQ gave junction-only sequences without quality scores, so filtering differed. Here immunoSEQ multiplex PCR was the method, and the copy in TCRdb shows in-frame clones only, minus some. That table supplies the V and J calls and clone size; D and trimming were determined from the DNA. The sample yields some 500,000 clones, about 96% seen once. Regarding this clone: The target antigen is unknown.

Study findings and constraints: Sample collection involved blood only; tissue repertoires are likely different.

V and J are TRBV19 and TRBJ1-2, with D unresolved. The sequenced sample was naive CD4+ T cells sorted from blood. Subset denoted: CD45RA+ positively selected. The clonotype originates from a woman in her twenties or thirties in good health. The CDR3 nucleotides read TGTGCCAGTAGTGTTGAGGTGAATACCTATGGCTACACCTTC. Protein product: CASSVEVNTYGYTF.